This T cell receptor beta chain was recorded in a study of T cell responses to AZD1222 COVID-19 vaccine (dated by TCRdb to the early 2020s). Describing the broader study: AZD1222 recipients whose second dose came at about 4 weeks and those whose second dose came at about 12 weeks were combined into one group, since spike-specific TCR depth and breadth did not differ between the two schedules. TCR sequencing was performed for about 250 trial participants, of whom about 200 were given two doses of AZD1222 and around 26 were given two doses of MenACWY control vaccine. Enrollment into the trials was organized by age into subgroups of 18-55, 56-69 and 70-plus years, and those subgroups contained 148, 28 and 57 TCR-sequenced participants, respectively.

In the paper's terms, the time point label means: baseline before first vaccination. The vaccinee samples were drawn from two UK trials, COV001 and COV002, one of which was a single-blind randomized controlled phase 2/3 trial testing AZD1222 (ChAdOx1 nCoV-19) in healthy adults. Trial participant PBMC samples were collected at day 0 and day 28 after the second dose for TCRbeta chain sequencing. The germline V gene supplies CDR1 MNHNS and CDR2 SASEGT. V drops 2 bases and J drops 2 bases, leaving 11 bases in between. From the cysteine through the phenylalanine, the CDR3 covers 15 amino acids. The read is trimmed to its CDR3 DNA, 45 bases read in frame from base 1. About this clone itself: This clone's antigen is unknown. Base qualities are not at hand, and no much larger clone is one base apart.

The CDR3 regions of human TCRbeta chains were subjected to immunosequencing. The paper's data handling went like this. Repertoire TCRs were matched against a reference library of SARS-CoV-2-specific TCRs generated with the MIRA antigen-specificity platform. Breadth was defined as the fraction of unique TCRs that were SARS-CoV-2-associated. Depth was defined as the fraction of total T cells that were SARS-CoV-2-associated. Each spike-specific TCR was assigned to its reactive spike region and to a CD4 or CD8 class using the MIRA data. Log10-transformed breadth and depth values were compared by one-way ANOVA with Sidak's multiple comparisons tests. This immuneACCESS table, as held by TCRdb, lists in-frame sequences with V and J called but not all clones. Of the missing ones, under half trace to an unresolved V gene in checked studies; the others have no known cause. V, J and clone size are taken as reported in that table, and D and trimming were inferred from the DNA itself. For this sample the table gives about 120,000 clones, of which approximately 88% were detected only once. Of the sample, 4% to 5.5% is held by the ten largest clones.

The paper as a whole reports these results and caveats: In the small 56-69-year group, the increase in depth fell short of significance, most likely because of low power. Most participants were white British and females outnumbered males, and the authors suggested that clonal diversity may have been underestimated. After two AZD1222 doses, spike-specific TCR breadth and depth were significantly higher than at day 0 and than in MenACWY recipients. Because no day 14 peak-response samples were available, repertoires were characterized only after the peak T cell response. Only six or seven AZD1222 recipients were SARS-CoV-2 seropositive at baseline, limiting conclusions about previously exposed vaccinees. The vaccine-associated CD4 TCRs covered the entire spike protein, and the dominant responses fell in regions 160-218 and 743-854. Reportedly, close to half of the unique spike-specific TCRs recognized epitopes lying outside the regions that are mutated in the B.1.351 and B.1.1.7 variants.

This specimen was peripheral blood, taken on day 0 of AZD1222 vaccination. This TCR derives from an adult in good health. The sequence joins TRBV6-1 to TRBJ2-3; a tentative D match to TRBD1 spans 5 bases. Here the CDR3 is given as CASSEFSRATDTQYF. The DNA is TGTGCCAGCAGTGAATTCAGCAGGGCCACAGATACGCAGTATTTT.